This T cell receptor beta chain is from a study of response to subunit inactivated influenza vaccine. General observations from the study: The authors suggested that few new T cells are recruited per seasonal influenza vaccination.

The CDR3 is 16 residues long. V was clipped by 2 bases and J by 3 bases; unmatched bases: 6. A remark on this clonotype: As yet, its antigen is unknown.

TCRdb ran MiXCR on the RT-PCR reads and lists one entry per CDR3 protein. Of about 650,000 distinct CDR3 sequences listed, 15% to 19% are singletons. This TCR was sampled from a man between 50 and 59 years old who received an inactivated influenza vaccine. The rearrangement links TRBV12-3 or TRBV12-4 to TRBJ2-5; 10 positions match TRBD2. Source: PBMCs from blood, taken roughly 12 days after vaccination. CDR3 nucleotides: TGTGCCAGCAGTTTACAGAGCGGGGGGGCCAAAGAGACCCAGTACTTC. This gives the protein CASSLQSGGAKETQYF.